The rows below give T cell receptor beta chains drawn from one sample of a study of PD-1 blockade in classical Hodgkin lymphoma. The protocol was immunoSEQ multiplex PCR, while the TCRdb copy is restricted to in-frame clones and leaves out a portion. The sample contains more than 30,000 clones, just over 75% of which appear only once. Here the sequenced sample was peripheral blood mononuclear cells (PBMCs), taken before the fourth cycle of nivolumab. The receptor source for this set is a human donor with classical Hodgkin lymphoma. CDR3s include the opening cysteine and the closing phenylalanine or tryptophan. D genes are given only for firm matches. Rows may omit the clone size; those that give it use once, few, many or a size class.

CDR3 DNA: TGTGCCAGCAGTTTGGGGGGGCCCTACAATGAGCAGTTCTTC
CDR3 protein: CASSLGGPYNEQFF
clone size: -
V gene: TRBV27
D gene: -
J gene: TRBJ2-1

CDR3 DNA: TGCGCCAGCAGCCGGCAGGGATATCGGACTGAAGCTTTCTTT
CDR3 protein: CASSRQGYRTEAFF
clone size: -
V gene: TRBV4-3
D gene: -
J gene: TRBJ1-1

CDR3 DNA: TGTGCCAGCTCACCACCGGGGGGCAGGGGCACAGATACGCAGTATTTT
CDR3 protein: CASSPPGGRGTDTQYF
clone size: -
V gene: TRBV18
D gene: -
J gene: TRBJ2-3

CDR3 DNA: TGTGCCAGCAGCTTAGTCCATAACATGGACAGGGCCCACACCGGGGAGCTGTTTTTT
CDR3 protein: CASSLVHNMDRAHTGELFF
clone size: medium-sized
V gene: TRBV11-2
D gene: TRBD1
J gene: TRBJ2-2

CDR3 DNA: TGTGCCAGCAGCCCGGGACTGACGAATGAGCAGTTCTTC
CDR3 protein: CASSPGLTNEQFF
clone size: -
V gene: TRBV5-4
D gene: -
J gene: TRBJ2-1

CDR3 DNA: TGCAGCGTTGACGACACGGACAGGGGACTCACCGGGGAGCTGTTTTTT
CDR3 protein: CSVDDTDRGLTGELFF
clone size: -
V gene: TRBV29-1
D gene: TRBD1
J gene: TRBJ2-2

CDR3 DNA: TGTGCCAGCAGCTTAGGGGCCTCTGGGGCCAACGTCCTGACTTTC
CDR3 protein: CASSLGASGANVLTF
clone size: once
V gene: TRBV7-3
D gene: -
J gene: TRBJ2-6

CDR3 DNA: TGTGCCAGCCGTGTTGACAGCTCCTATAATTCACCCCTCCACTTT
CDR3 protein: CASRVDSSYNSPLHF
clone size: -
V gene: TRBV2
D gene: -
J gene: TRBJ1-6

CDR3 DNA: TGTGCCAGTAGTATAGGTGGGGGAAGTAACACCTTC
CDR3 protein: CASSIGGGSNTF
clone size: -
V gene: TRBV19
D gene: -
J gene: TRBJ1-2

CDR3 DNA: TGTGCCAGCAGTTATGGGGGACAGGGGAGGAACACTGAAGCTTTCTTT
CDR3 protein: CASSYGGQGRNTEAFF
clone size: -
V gene: TRBV6-5
D gene: TRBD1
J gene: TRBJ1-1